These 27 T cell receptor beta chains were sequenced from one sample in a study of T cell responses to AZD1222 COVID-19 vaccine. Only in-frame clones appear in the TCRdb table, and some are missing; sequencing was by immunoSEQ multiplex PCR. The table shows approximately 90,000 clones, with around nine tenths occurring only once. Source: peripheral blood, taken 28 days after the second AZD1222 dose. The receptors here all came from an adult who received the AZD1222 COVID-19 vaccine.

DNA for the CDR3: TGTGCCAGCAGCCCGTGGGGGGACAGGGTCAATGAGCAGTTCTTC. Its protein product is CASSPWGDRVNEQFF. The chain joins TRBV14 to TRBJ2-1; 9 nucleotides match TRBD1. Trimming cost V 4 bases and J 6 bases; bases outside gene matches: 7. The CDR3 totals 15 residues. Looked up from germline, CDR1 is SGHDN and CDR2 is FVKESK.

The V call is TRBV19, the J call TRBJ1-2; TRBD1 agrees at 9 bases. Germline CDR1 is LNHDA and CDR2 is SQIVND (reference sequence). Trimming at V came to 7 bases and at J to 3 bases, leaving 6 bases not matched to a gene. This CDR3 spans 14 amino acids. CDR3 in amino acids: CASTIQGAHYGYTF. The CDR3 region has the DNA TGTGCCAGTACCATACAGGGGGCCCACTATGGCTACACCTTC.

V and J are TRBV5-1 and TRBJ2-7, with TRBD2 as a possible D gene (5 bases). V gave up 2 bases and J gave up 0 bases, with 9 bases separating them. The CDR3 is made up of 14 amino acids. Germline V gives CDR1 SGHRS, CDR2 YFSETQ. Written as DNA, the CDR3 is TGCGCCAGCAGCTTTCGGAGGAACTCCTACGAGCAGTACTTC. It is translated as CASSFRRNSYEQYF.

The CDR3 DNA sequence: TGCGCCAGCAGCTTGGGTGCCGAAAGGGAGGCCCACTACGAGCAGTACTTC. Its translation: CASSLGAEREAHYEQYF. The chain recombines TRBV5-1 with TRBJ2-7; possibly TRBD2 for D (6 bases). This CDR3 spans 17 amino acids. V lost 0 bases to trimming and J lost 3 bases, with 19 bases between them. The germline CDR1 and CDR2 sequences are SGHRS and YFSETQ.

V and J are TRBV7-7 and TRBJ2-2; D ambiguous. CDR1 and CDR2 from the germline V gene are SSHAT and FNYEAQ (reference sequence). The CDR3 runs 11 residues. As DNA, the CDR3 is TGTGCTATTCGTCGAGTGAGACAGCTGTTTTTT. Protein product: CAIRRVRQLFF.

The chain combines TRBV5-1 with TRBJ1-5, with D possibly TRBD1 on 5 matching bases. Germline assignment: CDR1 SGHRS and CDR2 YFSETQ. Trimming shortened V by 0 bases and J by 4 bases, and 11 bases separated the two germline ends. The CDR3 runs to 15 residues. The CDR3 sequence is CASSLAAGFNQPQHF. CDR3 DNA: TGCGCCAGCAGCTTGGCGGCAGGGTTTAATCAGCCCCAGCATTTT.

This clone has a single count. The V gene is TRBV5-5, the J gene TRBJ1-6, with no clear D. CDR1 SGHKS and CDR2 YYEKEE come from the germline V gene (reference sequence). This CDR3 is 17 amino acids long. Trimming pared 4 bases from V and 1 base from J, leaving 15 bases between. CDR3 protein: CASSVLRELSYNSPLHF. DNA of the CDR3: TGTGCCAGCAGCGTTCTAAGGGAGCTATCCTATAATTCACCCCTCCACTTT. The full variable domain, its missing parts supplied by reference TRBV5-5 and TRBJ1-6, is DAGVTQSPTHLIKTRGQQVTLRCSPISGHKSVSWYQQVLGQGPQFIFQYYEKEERGRGNFPDRFSARQFPNYSSELNVNALLLGDSALYLCASSVLRELSYNSPLHFGNGTRLTVT.

The CDR3 is CASSYQTGDEQYF. The CDR3, as DNA: TGTGCCAGCAGCTATCAGACAGGGGACGAGCAGTACTTC. V usage is TRBV11-3 and J usage is TRBJ2-7; 8 nucleotides align to TRBD1. The CDR3 is 13 residues long. CDR1 and CDR2 from the germline V gene are SGHNT and YENEEA. The V gene end was trimmed by 4 bases and the J gene end by 5 bases; junction bases not matched to a gene: 4.

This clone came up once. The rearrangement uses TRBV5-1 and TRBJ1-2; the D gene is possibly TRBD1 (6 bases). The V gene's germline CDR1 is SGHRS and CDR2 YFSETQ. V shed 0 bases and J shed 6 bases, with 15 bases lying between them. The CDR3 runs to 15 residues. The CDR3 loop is CASSLVGRGGDGYTF. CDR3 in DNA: TGCGCCAGCAGCTTGGTTGGCAGGGGAGGAGATGGCTACACCTTC.

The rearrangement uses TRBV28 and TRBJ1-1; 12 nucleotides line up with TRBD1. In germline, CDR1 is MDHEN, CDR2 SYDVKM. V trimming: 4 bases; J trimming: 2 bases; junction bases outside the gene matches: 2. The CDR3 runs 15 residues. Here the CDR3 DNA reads TGTGCCAGCAGTTCGGGACAGGGGGCTAACACTGAAGCTTTCTTT. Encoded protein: CASSSGQGANTEAFF.

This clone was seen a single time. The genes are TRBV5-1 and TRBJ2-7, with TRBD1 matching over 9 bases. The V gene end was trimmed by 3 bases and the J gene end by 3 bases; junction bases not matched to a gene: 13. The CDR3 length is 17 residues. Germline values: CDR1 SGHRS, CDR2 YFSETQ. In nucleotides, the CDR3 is TGCGCCAGCAGCTACAACATACCGGGACAGGGTAACTACGAGCAGTACTTC. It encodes CASSYNIPGQGNYEQYF. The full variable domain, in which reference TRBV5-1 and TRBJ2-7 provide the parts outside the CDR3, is KAGVTQTPRYLIKTRGQQVTLSCSPISGHRSVSWYQQTPGQGLQFLFEYFSETQRNKGNFPGRFSGRQFSNSRSEMNVSTLELGDSALYLCASSYNIPGQGNYEQYFGPGTRLTVT.

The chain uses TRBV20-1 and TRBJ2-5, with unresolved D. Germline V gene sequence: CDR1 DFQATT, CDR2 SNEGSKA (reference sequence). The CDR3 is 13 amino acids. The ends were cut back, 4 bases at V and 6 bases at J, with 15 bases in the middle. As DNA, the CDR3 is TGCAGTGCTAATGATGTTAGCCAGAAGACCCAGTACTTC. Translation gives CSANDVSQKTQYF.

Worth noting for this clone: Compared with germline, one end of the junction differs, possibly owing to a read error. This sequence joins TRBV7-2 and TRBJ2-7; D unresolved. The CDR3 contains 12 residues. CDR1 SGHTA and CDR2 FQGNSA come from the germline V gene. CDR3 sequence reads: CASSLQTVAVKF. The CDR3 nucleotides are TGTGCCAGCAGCTTACAGACTGTGGCAGTTAAGTTC.

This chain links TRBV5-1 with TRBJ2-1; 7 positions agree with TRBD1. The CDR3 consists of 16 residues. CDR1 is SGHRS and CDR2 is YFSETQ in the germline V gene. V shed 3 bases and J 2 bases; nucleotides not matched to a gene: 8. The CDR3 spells CASSSRQGRPYNEQFF. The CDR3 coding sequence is TGCGCCAGCAGCTCCCGACAGGGCAGGCCCTACAATGAGCAGTTCTTC.

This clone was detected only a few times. CDR3 DNA sequence: TGTGCCAGTAGTCGTTGGGGGACTAGCAATCAGCCCCAGCATTTT. It codes for CASSRWGTSNQPQHF. The chain recombines TRBV19 with TRBJ1-5, with D possibly matching TRBD1 (5 bases). Per germline, CDR1 LNHDA and CDR2 SQIVND (reference sequence). The CDR3 has 15 amino acids. Between the trimmed V and J ends, which lost 5 bases and 0 bases, there was a span of 11 bases.

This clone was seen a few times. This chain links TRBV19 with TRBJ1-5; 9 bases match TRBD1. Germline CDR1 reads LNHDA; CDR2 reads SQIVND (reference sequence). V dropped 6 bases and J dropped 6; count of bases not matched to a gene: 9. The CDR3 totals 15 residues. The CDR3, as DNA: TGTGCCAGTAGAAATACAGGGGGCGGCGGTCAGCCCCAGCATTTT. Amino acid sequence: CASRNTGGGGQPQHF.

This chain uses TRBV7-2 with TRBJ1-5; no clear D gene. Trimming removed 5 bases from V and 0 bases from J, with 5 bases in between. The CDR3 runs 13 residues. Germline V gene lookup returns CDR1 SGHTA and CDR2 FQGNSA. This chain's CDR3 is CASSSSSNQPQHF. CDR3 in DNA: TGTGCCAGCAGCAGCTCTAGCAATCAGCCCCAGCATTTT.

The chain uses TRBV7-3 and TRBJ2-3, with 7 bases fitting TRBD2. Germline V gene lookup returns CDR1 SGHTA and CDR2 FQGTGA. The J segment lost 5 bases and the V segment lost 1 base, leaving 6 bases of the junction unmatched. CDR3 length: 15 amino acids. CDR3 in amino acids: CASSLSGLEGDTQYF. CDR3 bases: TGTGCCAGCAGCTTAAGTGGACTAGAGGGAGATACGCAGTATTTT.

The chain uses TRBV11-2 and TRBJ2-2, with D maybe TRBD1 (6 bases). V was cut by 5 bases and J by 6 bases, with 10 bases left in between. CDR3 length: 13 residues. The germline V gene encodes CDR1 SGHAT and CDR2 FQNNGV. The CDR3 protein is CASSPPGAGELFF. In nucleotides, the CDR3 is TGTGCCAGCAGCCCGCCAGGGGCCGGGGAGCTGTTTTTT.

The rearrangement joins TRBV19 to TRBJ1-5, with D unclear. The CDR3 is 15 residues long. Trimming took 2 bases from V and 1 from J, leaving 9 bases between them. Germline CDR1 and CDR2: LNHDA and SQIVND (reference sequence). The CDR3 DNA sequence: TGTGCCAGTAGTATAAGCCCCGGGAGCAATCAGCCCCAGCATTTT. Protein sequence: CASSISPGSNQPQHF.

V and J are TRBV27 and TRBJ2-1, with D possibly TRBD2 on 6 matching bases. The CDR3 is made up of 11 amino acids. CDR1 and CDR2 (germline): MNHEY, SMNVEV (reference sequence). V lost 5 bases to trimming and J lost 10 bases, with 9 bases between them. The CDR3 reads CASSKGLEQFF. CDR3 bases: TGTGCCAGCAGTAAGGGACTCGAGCAGTTCTTC.

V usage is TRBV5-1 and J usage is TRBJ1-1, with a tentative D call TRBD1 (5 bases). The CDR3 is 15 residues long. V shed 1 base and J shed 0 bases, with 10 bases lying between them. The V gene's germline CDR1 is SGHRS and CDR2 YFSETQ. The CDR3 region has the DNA TGCGCCAGCAGCTTGTTGACAGCCATGAACACTGAAGCTTTCTTT. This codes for CASSLLTAMNTEAFF.

The CDR3 nucleotides read TGTGCCAGCAGCCGGGACAGGGGGCCAACCGGGGAGCTGTTTTTT. Translation: CASSRDRGPTGELFF. The chain joins TRBV6-5 to TRBJ2-2; 12 bases fit TRBD1. Losses at the gene ends were 6 bases for V and 5 bases for J; bases not matched to a gene: 4. Germline loops: CDR1 MNHEY, CDR2 SVGAGI. This CDR3 contains 15 residues.

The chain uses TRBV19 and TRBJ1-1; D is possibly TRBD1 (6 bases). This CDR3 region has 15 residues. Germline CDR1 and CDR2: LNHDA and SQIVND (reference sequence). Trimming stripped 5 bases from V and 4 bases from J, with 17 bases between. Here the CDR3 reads CASSDPGARGTEAFF. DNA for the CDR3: TGTGCCAGTAGTGATCCGGGGGCGCGAGGCACTGAAGCTTTCTTT.

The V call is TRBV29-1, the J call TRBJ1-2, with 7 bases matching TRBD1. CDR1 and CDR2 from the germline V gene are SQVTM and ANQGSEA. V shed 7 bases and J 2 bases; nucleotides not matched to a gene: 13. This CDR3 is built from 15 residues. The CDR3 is CSGVTGLGGNYGYTF. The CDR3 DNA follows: TGCAGCGGTGTGACAGGGTTGGGGGGCAACTATGGCTACACCTTC. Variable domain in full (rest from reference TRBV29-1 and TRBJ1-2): SAVISQKPSRDICQRGTSLTIQCQVDSQVTMMFWYRQQPGQSLTLIATANQGSEATYESGFVIDKFPISRPNLTFSTLTVSNMSPEDSSIYLCSGVTGLGGNYGYTFGSGTRLTVV.

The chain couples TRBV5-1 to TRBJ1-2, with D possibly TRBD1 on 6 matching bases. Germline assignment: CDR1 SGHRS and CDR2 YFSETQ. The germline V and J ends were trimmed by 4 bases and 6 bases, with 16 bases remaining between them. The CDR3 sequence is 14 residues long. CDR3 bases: TGCGCCAGCAGCACCCGGACAGCGTTTGATGGCTACACCTTC. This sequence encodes CASSTRTAFDGYTF.

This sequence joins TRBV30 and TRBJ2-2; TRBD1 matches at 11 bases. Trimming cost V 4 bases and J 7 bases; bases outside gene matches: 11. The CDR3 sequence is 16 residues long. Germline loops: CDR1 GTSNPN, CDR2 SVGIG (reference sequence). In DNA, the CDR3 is TGTGCCTGGACATCGGGACAGGGGGGAGCGGGCGGGGAGCTGTTTTTT. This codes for CAWTSGQGGAGGELFF.